The 20 T cell receptor beta chains below all came from one sample that was sequenced in a study of hypomethylating agent response in myelodysplastic syndrome. Clones were read by immunoSEQ multiplex PCR, and TCRdb kept only the in-frame ones, dropping some. The repertoire holds about 3,500 clones, with around 80% as singletons. The sequenced sample was bone marrow, obtained before or after starting hypomethylating agent treatment for myelodysplastic syndrome (not recorded which). The receptors derive from a human donor with myelodysplastic syndrome.

The chain joins TRBV7-2 to TRBJ2-1; 7 bases agree with TRBD2. This CDR3 has 16 residues. V shed 1 base and J 2 bases; nucleotides not matched to a gene: 5. The germline gives CDR1 SGHTA, CDR2 FQGNSA. The CDR3 DNA reads as TGTGCCAGCAGCTTAGGTGGGGGAGGGCCCTACAATGAGCAGTTCTTC. Amino acid sequence: CASSLGGGGPYNEQFF.

The genes are TRBV4-1 and TRBJ1-2; weak D call: TRBD1 (6 bases). V lost 2 bases and J 7 bases, leaving 23 bases between the germline ends. Germline V gene sequence: CDR1 MGHRA, CDR2 YSYEKL. The CDR3 is made up of 17 amino acids. The CDR3 DNA sequence: TGCGCCAGCAGCCAAAGTCCTGATCGACAGGCCGCACGTGGCTACACCTTC. Protein: CASSQSPDRQAARGYTF.

This clone was counted only a few times. The rearrangement joins TRBV5-6 to TRBJ1-2; TRBD1 aligns across 7 bases. V lost 2 bases and J lost 3; bases outside the gene matches: 7. The V gene's germline CDR1 is SGHDT and CDR2 YYEEEE. The CDR3 runs to 15 residues. This chain's CDR3 is CASSLFDRVDYGYTF. DNA of the CDR3: TGTGCCAGCAGCTTATTTGACAGGGTTGACTATGGCTACACCTTC.

V is TRBV5-4 and J is TRBJ2-6; TRBD2 matches 15 bases. The CDR3 contains 19 residues. CDR1 is SGHNT, CDR2 YYREEE, per germline (reference sequence). Losses at the gene ends were 6 bases for V and 0 bases for J; bases not matched to a gene: 7. The CDR3 DNA reads TGTGCCAGCACAGATCGGACTAGCGGGAGGGCCTCTGGGGCCAACGTCCTGACTTTC. As protein: CASTDRTSGRASGANVLTF.

The genes are TRBV5-1 and TRBJ1-1, with no clear D. CDR3 length: 13 amino acids. Germline lookup yields CDR1 SGHRS and CDR2 YFSETQ. Trimming took 0 bases from V and 1 from J, leaving 4 bases between them. The CDR3 nucleotides read TGCGCCAGCAGCTTGGTGAGGAACACTGAAGCTTTCTTT. Translating it yields CASSLVRNTEAFF. Using reference TRBV5-1 and TRBJ1-1 for the parts outside the CDR3, the full variable domain is KAGVTQTPRYLIKTRGQQVTLSCSPISGHRSVSWYQQTPGQGLQFLFEYFSETQRNKGNFPGRFSGRQFSNSRSEMNVSTLELGDSALYLCASSLVRNTEAFFGQGTRLTVV.

V and J are TRBV6-1 and TRBJ1-5; no definite D call. The CDR3 is made up of 13 amino acids. V was trimmed by 2 bases and J by 10 bases, leaving 12 bases between them. The germline CDR1 and CDR2 sequences are MNHNS and SASEGT. The CDR3: CASSESVVDPQHF. CDR3 nucleotides: TGTGCCAGCAGTGAATCGGTTGTGGATCCCCAGCATTTT.

The count of this clone is one. V and J are TRBV5-1 and TRBJ1-4; D is uncertain. The CDR3 extends over 13 amino acids. The V gene's germline CDR1 is SGHRS and CDR2 YFSETQ. The ends were cut back, 3 bases at V and 4 bases at J, with 7 bases in the middle. The CDR3 is CASSWEINEKLFF. The CDR3 DNA reads as TGCGCCAGCAGCTGGGAGATTAATGAAAAACTGTTTTTT. Using reference TRBV5-1 and TRBJ1-4 for the parts outside the CDR3, the full variable domain is KAGVTQTPRYLIKTRGQQVTLSCSPISGHRSVSWYQQTPGQGLQFLFEYFSETQRNKGNFPGRFSGRQFSNSRSEMNVSTLELGDSALYLCASSWEINEKLFFGSGTQLSVL.

The chain recombines TRBV10-2 with TRBJ1-4, with TRBD1 identical over 10 bases. Germline CDR1 reads WSHSY; CDR2 reads SAAADI. This CDR3 spans 15 amino acids. The ends lost 9 bases at V and 8 bases at J; junction bases unmatched: 12. The CDR3 sequence is CARSGTGVSGEKLFF. CDR3 nucleotide sequence: TGCGCCAGATCCGGGACAGGGGTTTCAGGGGAAAAACTGTTTTTT.

The rearrangement joins TRBV5-1 to TRBJ2-7; 7 nucleotides align to TRBD2. The ends lost 4 bases at V and 3 bases at J; junction bases unmatched: 7. This CDR3 comprises 14 residues. From germline, CDR1 is SGHRS and CDR2 YFSETQ. CDR3 coding DNA: TGCGCCAGCAGCCAAGCGGGAAAGATCTACGAGCAGTACTTC. Translated, it gives CASSQAGKIYEQYF.

This chain links TRBV11-3 with TRBJ1-1; the match to TRBD1 covers 8 bases. The CDR3 runs to 12 residues. CDR1 is SGHNT, CDR2 YENEEA, per germline. Trimming at V came to 4 bases and at J to 6 bases, leaving 1 base not matched to a gene. Here the CDR3 DNA reads TGTGCCAGCAGCTCACAGGGGGCTGAAGCTTTCTTT. Protein sequence: CASSSQGAEAFF.

This chain uses TRBV19 with TRBJ2-1; D not resolved. V lost 5 bases, J lost 2 bases, and 10 bases lay in between. The CDR3 has 14 amino acids. Germline CDR1 reads LNHDA; CDR2 reads SQIVND (reference sequence). This chain's CDR3 is CASSPHGTYNEQFF. For the CDR3, the DNA is TGTGCCAGTAGTCCCCATGGGACCTACAATGAGCAGTTCTTC.

This chain links TRBV7-2 with TRBJ1-1; no firm D call. The CDR3 is made up of 11 amino acids. Looked up from germline, CDR1 is SGHTA and CDR2 is FQGNSA. Deletions cut 2 bases from V and 6 bases from J, with 4 bases between. The CDR3 region is CASSLTAEAFF. Written as DNA, the CDR3 is TGTGCCAGCAGCTTAACGGCTGAAGCTTTCTTT.

This clone was seen only once. The chain is built from TRBV5-5 and TRBJ1-1; 7 bases fit TRBD1. The ends lost 1 base at V and 0 bases at J; junction bases unmatched: 9. Germline CDR1 reads SGHKS; CDR2 reads YYEKEE (reference sequence). The CDR3 spans 17 residues. This CDR3 reads CASSLHPDRAVNTEAFF. For the CDR3, the DNA is TGTGCCAGCAGCTTGCACCCAGACAGGGCAGTGAACACTGAAGCTTTCTTT.

V usage is TRBV19 and J usage is TRBJ1-5; TRBD1 is a possible D gene (5 bases). The germline gives CDR1 LNHDA, CDR2 SQIVND (reference sequence). The V end was cut by 0 bases, the J end by 7 bases, with 13 bases between. The CDR3 has 15 residues. The CDR3: CASSIDFGGGQPQHF. In DNA form, the CDR3 reads TGTGCCAGTAGTATAGATTTTGGGGGGGGGCAGCCCCAGCATTTT.

This chain joins TRBV10-3 and TRBJ1-3; D unresolved. The germline gives CDR1 ENHRY, CDR2 SYGVKD. V shed 0 bases and J shed 0 bases, with 12 bases lying between them. This CDR3 comprises 17 residues. Written as DNA, the CDR3 is TGTGCCATCAGTGAGTCCTTTTTTCGGGACTCTGGAAACACCATATATTTT. Its translation is CAISESFFRDSGNTIYF.

The gene calls are TRBV4-3 and TRBJ2-7; 7 nucleotides line up with TRBD1. This CDR3 spans 15 amino acids. CDR1 and CDR2 (germline): LGHNA, YSLEER. V lost 4 bases and J lost 3; bases outside the gene matches: 9. The CDR3 DNA is TGCGCCAGCAGCCTGCGGCTATGGACAGGCTACGAGCAGTACTTC. This encodes CASSLRLWTGYEQYF.

This sequence joins TRBV28 and TRBJ1-1; D is uncertain. The CDR3 runs 14 residues. The V gene lost 6 bases and the J gene lost 1 base, with 12 bases spanning the gap. Germline CDR1 reads MDHEN; CDR2 reads SYDVKM. In nucleotides, the CDR3 is TGTGCCAGCAGCCCACCGGCCGCGAACACTGAAGCTTTCTTT. This encodes CASSPPAANTEAFF.

In its sample, this clone was seen a few times. The chain joins TRBV19 to TRBJ2-5, with D unclear. CDR3 length: 11 amino acids. Trimming stripped 9 bases from V and 5 bases from J, with 10 bases between. CDR1 is LNHDA and CDR2 is SQIVND in the germline V gene (reference sequence). DNA for the CDR3: TGTGCCAGCCAACTGGAGGAGACCCAGTACTTC. The encoded protein is CASQLEETQYF.

This chain connects TRBV6-6 to TRBJ1-2; no clear D gene. V was clipped by 7 bases and J by 2 bases, with 11 bases between them. The CDR3 is 13 residues long. Germline V gene lookup returns CDR1 MNHNY and CDR2 SVGAGI (reference sequence). CDR3 bases: TGTGCCAGCATTAAATGGGGAAACTATGGCTACACCTTC. Its protein product is CASIKWGNYGYTF.

V is TRBV19 and J is TRBJ1-2; maybe TRBD1 (5 bases). V shed 3 bases and J shed 0 bases, with 20 bases lying between them. The CDR3 has 18 amino acids. From germline, CDR1 is LNHDA and CDR2 SQIVND (reference sequence). The CDR3 sequence: CASSMGGTARPSNYGYTF. CDR3 nucleotides: TGTGCCAGTAGTATGGGGGGGACTGCGCGGCCCTCTAACTATGGCTACACCTTC.